This entry is about one T cell receptor beta chain. Its antigen is not identified. The source of the sample is a study of cytomegalovirus exposure and HLA in healthy donors. Study-wide background: The approximately 120 million unique TCR beta sequences, from around 200 million T cells, were found by an earlier analysis.

CDR3 length equals 16 residues. V shed 5 bases and J 10 bases; nucleotides not matched to a gene: 15. CDR1 is SEHNR and CDR2 is FQNEAQ in the germline V gene (reference sequence). Primers included in the PCR were 60 Vbeta and 13 Jbeta primers. Using immunoSEQ multiplex PCR, the repertoire was profiled, and TCRdb retains in-frame clones only, with some absent. The sample shows under 200,000 clones, approximately 80% of them seen only once. Points from the study as a whole: A later analysis reportedly found fewer N-insertions in an Asian-associated ancestry cluster than the roughly 680-donor mean.

Material for sequencing was PBMCs. The genes are TRBV7-9 and TRBJ2-1; 9 bases map to TRBD1. The receptor was derived from a man between 40 and 49 years old in good health and CMV-seropositive. CDR3 coding DNA: TGTGCCAGCAGCGGGGGACAGGGATGGGGGAGGCGCGAGCAGTTCTTC. Encoded protein: CASSGGQGWGRREQFF.